The 32 T cell receptor beta chains listed next were all sequenced from one sample in a study of T-cell reconstitution after alpha-beta-depleted transplantation in children. A TCRbeta library incorporating unique molecular identifiers was prepared. TCRdb passed the PCR reads through MiXCR, listing each CDR3 protein once. In the table there are approximately 120,000 distinct CDR3 sequences, roughly 9.7% of which are singletons. Source: PBMCs, mostly from graft donor cells, taken 180 days after TCRalphabeta/CD19-depleted stem cell transplant. These receptors all come from a girl in the first two years of life who had a stem cell transplant for combined immunodeficiency, so the T cells may come from the graft donor.

This clonotype was counted a few times. The J gene is TRBJ2-7, the V gene TRBV7-9; TRBD1 matches 7 bases. Germline lookup yields CDR1 SEHNR and CDR2 FQNEAQ (reference sequence). CDR3 size: 12 residues. V trimming: 3 bases; J trimming: 7 bases; junction bases outside the gene matches: 3. The DNA of the CDR3 is TGTGCCAGCAGCTTGGACAGGAAAGAGCAGTACTTC. Residues: CASSLDRKEQYF.

The V gene is TRBV13, the J gene TRBJ2-3; 8 bases map to TRBD1. This CDR3 has 18 residues. The germline V gene encodes CDR1 PRHDT and CDR2 FYEKMQ (reference sequence). The V and J ends lost 5 bases and 3 bases, in that order; junction bases with no gene match: 16. CDR3 nucleotides: TGTGCCAGCAGCCCTATCGACTTCACAGGGGGTCGAACAGATACGCAGTATTTT. It translates to CASSPIDFTGGRTDTQYF.

For the CDR3, the DNA is TGTGCCAGCAGCTTAAGGCTCGGGTTCGCCCCCTACGAGCAGTACTTC. This codes for CASSLRLGFAPYEQYF. The chain couples TRBV7-2 to TRBJ2-7, with D unclear. Trimming took 2 bases from V and 2 from J, leaving 16 bases between them. The germline V gene has CDR1 SGHTA and CDR2 FQGNSA. The CDR3 loop spans 16 amino acids.

The V and J genes are TRBV10-3 and TRBJ2-6; D perhaps matches TRBD2 (6 bases). Trimming removed 7 bases from V and 0 bases from J, with 7 bases in between. The length of the CDR3 is 14 residues. From germline, CDR1 is ENHRY and CDR2 SYGVKD. CDR3 residues: CAINGGSGANVLTF. In nucleotides, the CDR3 is TGTGCCATCAACGGGGGCTCTGGGGCCAACGTCCTGACTTTC.

The chain has TRBV6-1 and TRBJ2-1; no clear D gene. V lost 2 bases and J 5 bases, leaving 22 bases between the germline ends. Germline lookup yields CDR1 MNHNS and CDR2 SASEGT. The length of the CDR3 is 18 residues. Written as DNA, the CDR3 is TGTGCCAGCAGTGAATTTGTCAGCAGCGTTTTGTTAAACAATGAGCAGTTCTTC. It translates to CASSEFVSSVLLNNEQFF.

The sample holds a few counts of this clonotype. This chain uses TRBV29-1 with TRBJ1-1; D is undetermined. The germline CDR1 and CDR2 sequences are SQVTM and ANQGSEA. The CDR3 length is 15 residues. The V end lost 2 bases, the J end lost 4 bases, and 17 bases lay between the germline ends. The DNA of the CDR3 is TGCAGCGTTGAAAGGGCGAGAGCCCGGATCACTGAAGCTTTCTTT. Translating it yields CSVERARARITEAFF.

This clonotype was seen at least ten times. The chain joins TRBV3-1 to TRBJ1-6; D call uncertain. Germline V lookup: CDR1 LGHDT, CDR2 YNNKEL (reference sequence). The CDR3 is 14 residues long. V was trimmed by 9 bases and J by 3 bases, leaving 12 bases between them. CDR3 DNA: TGTGCCAGTGGCAAGGAGTACTATAATTCACCCCTCCACTTT. Encoded protein: CASGKEYYNSPLHF.

The chain recombines TRBV29-1 with TRBJ2-5; D is possibly TRBD1 or TRBD2 (5 bases each). There are 14 residues in the CDR3. Germline V CDR1 and CDR2: SQVTM, ANQGSEA. The germline V and J ends were trimmed by 8 bases and 5 bases, with 21 bases remaining between them. The CDR3 reads CSTVGRITRETQYF. The CDR3 DNA follows: TGCAGCACCGTGGGACGAATTACGAGGGAGACCCAGTACTTC.

Only a few counts were recorded for this clonotype. J is TRBJ2-1 and V is TRBV9, with 11 bases fitting TRBD2. Per the germline V gene, CDR1 is SGDLS and CDR2 is YYNGEE. The CDR3 has 16 amino acids. Unmatched junction bases numbered 13, after V lost 4 bases and J lost 10 bases. DNA for the CDR3: TGTGCCAGCAGCCCCACGCGACTAGCGGGATCGAGGGAGCAGTTCTTC. Protein sequence: CASSPTRLAGSREQFF.

The V call is TRBV7-2, the J call TRBJ2-1, with D possibly TRBD1 on 6 matching bases. Deletions cut 4 bases from V and 10 bases from J, with 14 bases between. CDR1 SGHTA and CDR2 FQGNSA come from the germline V gene. The CDR3 runs 13 residues. The DNA for the CDR3 is TGTGCCAGCAGCTCCTACAGGGATACGGAGCAGTTCTTC. Translated, it gives CASSSYRDTEQFF.

This clonotype was seen more than once but under ten times. This chain connects TRBV20-1 to TRBJ2-3, with 9 bases fitting TRBD2. With 4 bases clipped from V and 5 bases from J, the junction kept 13 bases outside the gene matches. The CDR3 contains 16 residues. Germline V CDR1 and CDR2: DFQATT, SNEGSKA (reference sequence). The CDR3 nucleotides are TGCAGTGCTACCTCCCTCGCGGGGGGGCAAATAGATACGCAGTATTTT. This translates into CSATSLAGGQIDTQYF.

This chain links TRBV7-2 with TRBJ2-7, with D perhaps TRBD1 or TRBD2 (6 bases each). Germline V gene data show CDR1 as SGHTA and CDR2 as FQGNSA. Trimming shortened V by 2 bases and J by 2 bases, and 10 bases separated the two germline ends. This CDR3 is built from 14 residues. DNA of the CDR3: TGTGCCAGCAGCTTACGCCGGGGGCCCTACGAGCAGTACTTC. Translation gives CASSLRRGPYEQYF.

About this clonotype itself: A junction boundary mismatches the germline segment, possibly from a read error. The chain carries TRBV18 and TRBJ2-6; D tentatively fits TRBD1 or TRBD2 (5 bases each). The CDR3 length is 14 residues. Germline CDR1 reads KGHSH; CDR2 reads LQKENI. CDR3 sequence reads: CASSLSAGANGLTF. The CDR3 nucleotides are TGTGCCAGCTCACTTAGCGCTGGGGCCAACGGCCTGACTTTC.

There are a few counts of this clonotype. The gene calls are TRBV20-1 and TRBJ2-1; TRBD1 is a possible D gene (6 bases). This CDR3 has 15 amino acids. Germline CDR1 reads DFQATT; CDR2 reads SNEGSKA (reference sequence). V dropped 1 base and J dropped 3 bases, with 13 bases sitting between them. This chain's CDR3 is CSARGGGFLYNEQFF. CDR3 nucleotide sequence: TGCAGTGCTAGAGGTGGGGGCTTTCTCTACAATGAGCAGTTCTTC.

A word on this clonotype: A read error may account for a junction end that differs from germline. The V gene is TRBV29-1, the J gene TRBJ2-4; D gene unclear. The germline CDR1 and CDR2 sequences are SQVTM and ANQGSEA. This CDR3 has 11 amino acids. CDR3 nucleotides: TGCAGCGTTGCCCTAAAAAACAGTCAGTACTTC. Translation gives CSVALKNSQYF.

This clonotype was counted a few times. One end of the junction fails to match germline, which may point to a read error. The gene calls are TRBV7-7 and TRBJ2-7; TRBD1 is a possible D gene (6 bases). Germline loops: CDR1 SSHAT, CDR2 FNYEAQ (reference sequence). The CDR3 extends over 15 amino acids. The CDR3 sequence is CASSYTRGIGYEQYF. The CDR3 DNA follows: TGTGCTAGCAGCTACACTAGGGGGATAGGCTACGAGCAGTACTTC.

This clonotype has just a few counts. The rearrangement links TRBV20-1 to TRBJ2-5; D uncertain. CDR3 length: 13 amino acids. V gave up 1 base and J gave up 5 bases, with 11 bases separating them. CDR1 and CDR2 (germline): DFQATT, SNEGSKA (reference sequence). The chain's CDR3 is CSARGAYWETQYF. For the CDR3, the DNA is TGCAGTGCTAGAGGCGCTTATTGGGAGACCCAGTACTTC.

This clonotype was counted ten times or more. This chain uses TRBV18 with TRBJ1-1, with 7 bases that match TRBD1. V gave up 5 bases and J gave up 1 base; unmatched junction bases: 7. This CDR3 has 15 amino acids. Germline V gives CDR1 KGHSH, CDR2 LQKENI. The CDR3 nucleotides read TGTGCCAGCTCAGTTGGACAGGTGAAGAACACTGAAGCTTTCTTT. Protein sequence: CASSVGQVKNTEAFF.

The table lists this clonotype with a few counts. The V gene is TRBV6-1, the J gene TRBJ1-2; possibly TRBD1 for D (5 bases). Trimming shortened V by 6 bases and J by 3 bases, and 14 bases separated the two germline ends. Germline values: CDR1 MNHNS, CDR2 SASEGT. The CDR3 extends over 14 amino acids. CDR3 loop: CASSRGEAYYGYTF. The CDR3 region has the DNA TGTGCCAGCAGCCGAGGGGAGGCATACTATGGCTACACCTTC.

CDR3 sequence (DNA): TGTGCCAGCAGCCTGGACAGCGGGTGGATGAACACTGAAGCTTTCTTT. Residues: CASSLDSGWMNTEAFF. The chain employs TRBV5-8 and TRBJ1-1, with D possibly matching TRBD1 (6 bases). Trimming removed 4 bases at V and 0 bases at J, with 16 bases between. The CDR3 is made up of 16 amino acids. Germline CDR1 reads SGHTS; CDR2 reads YDEGEE.

This clonotype was picked up a small number of times. The V and J genes are TRBV7-2 and TRBJ2-3, with TRBD1 matching 7 bases. The CDR3 length is 15 residues. Unmatched junction bases numbered 7, after V lost 5 bases and J lost 2 bases. The germline gives CDR1 SGHTA, CDR2 FQGNSA. The DNA for the CDR3 is TGTGCCAGCAGCCACCAGACAGGGTTCACAGATACGCAGTATTTT. As protein: CASSHQTGFTDTQYF.

The chain recombines TRBV18 with TRBJ1-3; D not certain. CDR1 is KGHSH and CDR2 is LQKENI in the germline V gene. Trimming shortened V by 3 bases and J by 4 bases, and 7 bases separated the two germline ends. The CDR3 length is 13 residues. As DNA, the CDR3 is TGTGCCAGCTCACCCGGAGCGGGAAACACCATATATTTT. Translated, it gives CASSPGAGNTIYF. The full variable domain, rest sourced from reference TRBV18 and TRBJ1-3, is NAGVMQNPRHLVRRRGQEARLRCSPMKGHSHVYWYRQLPEEGLKFMVYLQKENIIDESGMPKERFSAEFPKEGPSILRIQQVVRGDSAAYFCASSPGAGNTIYFGEGSWLTVV.

As to this clonotype: A much larger clone is a single base away; this may be a read error. The chain uses TRBV29-1 and TRBJ2-5, with 7 positions matching TRBD1. The ends lost 4 bases at V and 5 bases at J; junction bases unmatched: 10. Germline V gene sequence: CDR1 SQVTM, CDR2 ANQGSEA. The CDR3 is 14 residues long. In DNA, the CDR3 is TGCAGCGTTGCGAGACAGGGAGTGGGTGAGACCCAGTACTTC. It specifies CSVARQGVGETQYF. Full variable domain (missing parts from reference TRBV29-1 and TRBJ2-5): SAVISQKPSRDICQRGTSLTIQCQVDSQVTMMFWYRQQPGQSLTLIATANQGSEATYESGFVIDKFPISRPNLTFSTLTVSNMSPEDSSIYLCSVARQGVGETQYFGPGTRLLVL.

This chain connects TRBV29-1 to TRBJ1-1; 10 bases align to TRBD1. The CDR3 is 15 residues long. V shed 2 bases and J 3 bases; nucleotides not matched to a gene: 6. Germline values: CDR1 SQVTM, CDR2 ANQGSEA. The CDR3 coding sequence is TGCAGCGTTGAAAGGGGGACAGGGGCACACACTGAAGCTTTCTTT. It yields the protein CSVERGTGAHTEAFF.

This clonotype was seen more than once but under ten times. This chain uses TRBV7-2 with TRBJ1-4; D unresolved. CDR1 is SGHTA, CDR2 FQGNSA, per germline. V gave up 5 bases and J gave up 3 bases, with 16 bases separating them. The CDR3 sequence is 16 residues long. The CDR3 sequence: CASSPGGGEANEKLFF. DNA of the CDR3: TGTGCCAGCAGCCCCGGAGGTGGGGAGGCTAATGAAAAACTGTTTTTT.

This clonotype has at least ten counts. The genes are TRBV7-2 and TRBJ2-7; 12 bases line up with TRBD2. The V gene's germline CDR1 is SGHTA and CDR2 FQGNSA. CDR3 length: 15 amino acids. J lost 2 bases, V lost 2 bases, and 1 base had no gene match. DNA for the CDR3: TGTGCCAGCAGCTTACGACTAGCGGGAGCCTACGAGCAGTACTTC. This sequence encodes CASSLRLAGAYEQYF. Full variable domain (missing parts from reference TRBV7-2 and TRBJ2-7): GAGVSQSPSNKVTEKGKDVELRCDPISGHTALYWYRQSLGQGLEFLIYFQGNSAPDKSGLPSDRFSAERTGGSVSTLTIQRTQQEDSAVYLCASSLRLAGAYEQYFGPGTRLTVT.

This clonotype was counted only a few times. The genes are TRBV29-1 and TRBJ1-4, with D perhaps TRBD1 (5 bases). V was clipped by 6 bases and J by 8 bases, with 16 bases between them. The CDR3 has 13 amino acids. The germline gives CDR1 SQVTM, CDR2 ANQGSEA. The CDR3 spells CSVTRAWGEKLFF. The CDR3 coding sequence is TGCAGCGTCACACGGGCCTGGGGGGAAAAACTGTTTTTT.

There are many counts of this clonotype. This chain links TRBV3-1 with TRBJ2-1; 7 positions match TRBD2. The trim removed 6 bases at V and 6 bases at J, leaving 8 bases unmatched. The CDR3 loop spans 14 amino acids. CDR1 LGHDT and CDR2 YNNKEL come from the germline V gene (reference sequence). DNA for the CDR3: TGTGCCAGCAGTCCTAGCGGACCATTCAATGAGCAGTTCTTC. Protein: CASSPSGPFNEQFF.

There are many counts of this clonotype. The chain combines TRBV20-1 with TRBJ2-7, with 9 bases identical to TRBD2. V shed 1 base and J 3 bases; nucleotides not matched to a gene: 1. CDR1 is DFQATT, CDR2 SNEGSKA, per germline (reference sequence). This CDR3 contains 13 residues. This chain's CDR3 is CSARASGIYEQYF. In nucleotides, the CDR3 is TGCAGTGCTAGAGCTAGCGGGATCTACGAGCAGTACTTC.

The table lists this clonotype with many counts. This chain joins TRBV5-1 and TRBJ1-2, with D uncertain. V was cut by 2 bases and J by 0 bases, with 8 bases left in between. Germline assignment: CDR1 SGHRS and CDR2 YFSETQ. This CDR3 is 14 amino acids long. The DNA for the CDR3 is TGCGCCAGCAGCTTACCAACCGCTAACTATGGCTACACCTTC. It encodes CASSLPTANYGYTF.

The chain carries TRBV12-3 or TRBV12-4 and TRBJ2-3, with unresolved D. V was trimmed by 3 bases and J by 2 bases, leaving 9 bases between them. This CDR3 has 14 residues. The CDR3 spells CASSLRRITDTQYF. The CDR3 DNA reads TGTGCCAGCAGTTTGCGGCGAATCACAGATACGCAGTATTTT.

The chain combines TRBV5-5 with TRBJ2-7; D unresolved. CDR1 is SGHKS, CDR2 YYEKEE, per germline (reference sequence). V lost 4 bases to trimming and J lost 0 bases, with 8 bases between them. The CDR3 consists of 13 residues. The CDR3, as DNA: TGTGCCAGCAGCCCGGTCCCCTCCTACGAGCAGTACTTC. This encodes CASSPVPSYEQYF.